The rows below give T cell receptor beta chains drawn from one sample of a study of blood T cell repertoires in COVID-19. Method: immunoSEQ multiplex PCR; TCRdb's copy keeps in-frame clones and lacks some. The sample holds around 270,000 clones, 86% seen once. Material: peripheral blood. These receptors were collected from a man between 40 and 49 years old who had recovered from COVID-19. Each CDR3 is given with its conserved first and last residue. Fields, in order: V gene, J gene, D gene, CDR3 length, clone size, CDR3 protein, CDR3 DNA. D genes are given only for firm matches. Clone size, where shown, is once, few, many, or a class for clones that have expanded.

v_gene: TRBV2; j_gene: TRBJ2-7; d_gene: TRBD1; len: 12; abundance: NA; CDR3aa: CASRRGSYEQYF; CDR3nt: TGTGCCAGTCGCAGGGGGTCCTACGAGCAGTACTTC
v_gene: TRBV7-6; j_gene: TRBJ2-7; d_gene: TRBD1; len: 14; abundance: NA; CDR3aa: CASSLPGQGYEQYF; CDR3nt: TGTGCCAGCAGCTTACCGGGACAGGGCTACGAGCAGTACTTC
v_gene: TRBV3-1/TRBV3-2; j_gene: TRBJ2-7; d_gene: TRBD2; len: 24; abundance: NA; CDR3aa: CASSQGISFRKGAPIPGLVDEQYF; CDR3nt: TGTGCCAGCAGCCAAGGTATAAGCTTCAGGAAAGGGGCGCCAATCCCGGGACTAGTTGACGAGCAGTACTTC
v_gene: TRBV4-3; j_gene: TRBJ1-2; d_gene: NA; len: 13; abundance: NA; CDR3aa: CASSQASGYGYTF; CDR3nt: TGCGCCAGCAGCCAAGCTAGCGGCTATGGCTACACCTTC
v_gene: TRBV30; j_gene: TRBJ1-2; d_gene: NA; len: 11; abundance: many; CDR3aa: CAWSLDGGYTF; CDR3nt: TGTGCCTGGAGTTTAGATGGTGGCTACACCTTC
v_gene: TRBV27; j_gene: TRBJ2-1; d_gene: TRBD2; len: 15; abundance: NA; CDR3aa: CASRTSGSYYNEQFF; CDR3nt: TGTGCCAGCAGAACTAGCGGGAGCTACTACAATGAGCAGTTCTTC
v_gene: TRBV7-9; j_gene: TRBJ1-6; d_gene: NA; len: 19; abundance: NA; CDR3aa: CASSLTTGQPSSYNSPLHF; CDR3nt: TGTGCCAGCAGCTTAACCACGGGACAACCGAGCTCCTATAATTCACCCCTCCACTTT
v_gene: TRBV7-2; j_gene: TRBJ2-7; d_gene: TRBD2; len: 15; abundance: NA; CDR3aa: CASSVSGGSSYEQYF; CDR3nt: TGTGCCAGCAGCGTTAGCGGGGGCTCCTCCTACGAGCAGTACTTC
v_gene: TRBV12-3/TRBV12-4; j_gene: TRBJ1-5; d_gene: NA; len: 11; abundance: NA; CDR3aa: CAVGSGMPQHF; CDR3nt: TGTGCTGTGGGGAGCGGGATGCCCCAGCATTTT
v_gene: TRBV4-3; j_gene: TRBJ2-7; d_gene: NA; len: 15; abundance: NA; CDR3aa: CASSSYFQGPYEQYF; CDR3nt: TGCGCCAGCAGCTCCTATTTTCAGGGCCCCTACGAGCAGTACTTC
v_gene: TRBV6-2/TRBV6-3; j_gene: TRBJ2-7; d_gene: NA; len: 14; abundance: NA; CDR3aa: CASSSRRDSREQYF; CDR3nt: TGTGCCAGCAGCTCAAGACGGGACTCGCGGGAGCAGTACTTC
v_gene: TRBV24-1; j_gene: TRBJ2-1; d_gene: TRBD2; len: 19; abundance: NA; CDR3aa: CATSDGTIGGVVRKNEQFF; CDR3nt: TGTGCCACCAGTGATGGGACAATCGGGGGGGTCGTGAGGAAGAATGAGCAGTTCTTC
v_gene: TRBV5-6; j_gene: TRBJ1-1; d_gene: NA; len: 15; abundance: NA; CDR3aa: CASGPTGRGGTEAFF; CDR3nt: TGTGCCAGCGGCCCGACAGGTCGTGGTGGGACTGAAGCTTTCTTT
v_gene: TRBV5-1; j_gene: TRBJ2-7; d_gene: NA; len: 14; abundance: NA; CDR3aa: CASSLEAESSEQYF; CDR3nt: TGCGCCAGCAGCTTGGAGGCGGAGTCGAGCGAGCAGTACTTC
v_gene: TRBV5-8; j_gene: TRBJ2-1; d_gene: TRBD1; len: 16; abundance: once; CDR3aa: CASSAAGTGPVNEQFF; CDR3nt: TGTGCCAGCAGCGCTGCCGGGACAGGGCCAGTCAATGAGCAGTTCTTC
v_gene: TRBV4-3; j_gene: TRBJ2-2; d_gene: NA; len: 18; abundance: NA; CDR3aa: CASSQDFRAGWTTGELFF; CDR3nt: TGCGCCAGCAGCCAAGACTTCAGGGCAGGGTGGACCACCGGGGAGCTGTTTTTT
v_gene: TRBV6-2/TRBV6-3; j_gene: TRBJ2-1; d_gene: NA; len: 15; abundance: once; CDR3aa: CASSSLLVYGNEQFF; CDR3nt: TGTGCCAGCAGCTCCCTACTCGTATACGGGAATGAGCAGTTCTTC
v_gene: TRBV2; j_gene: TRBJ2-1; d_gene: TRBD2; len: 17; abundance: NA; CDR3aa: CASSGAISGRAGNEQFF; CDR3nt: TGTGCCAGCAGTGGGGCCATTAGCGGGAGGGCCGGCAATGAGCAGTTCTTC
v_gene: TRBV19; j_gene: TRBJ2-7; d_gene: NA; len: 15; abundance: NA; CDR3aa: CASSPRGGGSYEQYF; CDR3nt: TGTGCCAGTAGTCCCCGAGGAGGGGGCTCTTACGAGCAGTACTTC
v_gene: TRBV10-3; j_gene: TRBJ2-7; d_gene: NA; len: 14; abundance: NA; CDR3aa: CASGGDRGAYEQYF; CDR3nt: TGTGCCAGCGGGGGGGACAGGGGCGCCTACGAGCAGTACTTC
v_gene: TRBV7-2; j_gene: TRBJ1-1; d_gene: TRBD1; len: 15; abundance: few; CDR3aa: CASSLAWTGNTEAFF; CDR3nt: TGTGCCAGCAGCTTAGCCTGGACAGGGAACACTGAAGCTTTCTTT
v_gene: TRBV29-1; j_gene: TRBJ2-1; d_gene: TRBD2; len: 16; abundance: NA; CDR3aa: CSVEGPAGGAYNEQFF; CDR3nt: TGCAGCGTTGAAGGGCCCGCGGGGGGAGCCTACAATGAGCAGTTCTTC
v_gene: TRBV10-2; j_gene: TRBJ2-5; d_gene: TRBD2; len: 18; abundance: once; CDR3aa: CASSDSNKRGDLRETQYF; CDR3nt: TGCGCCAGCAGTGATTCAAATAAGCGGGGTGACCTCCGGGAGACCCAGTACTTC